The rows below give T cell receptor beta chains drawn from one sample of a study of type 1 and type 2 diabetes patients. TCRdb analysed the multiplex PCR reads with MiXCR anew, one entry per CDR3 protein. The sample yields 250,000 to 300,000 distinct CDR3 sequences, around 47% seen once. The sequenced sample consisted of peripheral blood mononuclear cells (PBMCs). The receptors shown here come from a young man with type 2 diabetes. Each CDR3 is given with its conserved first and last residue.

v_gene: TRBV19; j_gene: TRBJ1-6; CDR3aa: CASSILGGRFNNSPLHF
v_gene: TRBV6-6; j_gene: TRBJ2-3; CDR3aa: CASRPRLAGVTDTQYF
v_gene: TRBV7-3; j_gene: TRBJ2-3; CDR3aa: CASSVRDADTQYF
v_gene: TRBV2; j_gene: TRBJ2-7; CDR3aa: CASSLVPNEQYF
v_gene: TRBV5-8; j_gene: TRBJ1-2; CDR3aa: CASSLTGRYGYTF
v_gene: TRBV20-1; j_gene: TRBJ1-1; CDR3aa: CKTGAGTEAFF
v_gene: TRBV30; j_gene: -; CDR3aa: CAWTWGQAYNEQFF
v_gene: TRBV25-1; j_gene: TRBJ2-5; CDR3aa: CASSGGVQETQYF
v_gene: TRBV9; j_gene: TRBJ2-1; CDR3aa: CASSVEPSPPDGEFF
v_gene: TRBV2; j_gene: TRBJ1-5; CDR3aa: CASSGISGGQPQHF
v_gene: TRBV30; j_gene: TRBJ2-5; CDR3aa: CASSRGRGRETQYF
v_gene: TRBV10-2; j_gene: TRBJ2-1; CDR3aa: CASRPGTGGLNEQFF